The clone carrying this TCR beta chain showed up just a few times. Its antigen is currently unknown. The data belong to a study of PD-1 blockade in classical Hodgkin lymphoma. Stated time point: newly diagnosed, previously untreated cHL patient sample. It was by magnetic negative selection that CD4+ T cells were purified from thawed PBMCs. It was PBMCs in newly diagnosed, untreated classical Hodgkin lymphoma that served as comparison. Whole-study findings and limits: Differences between repertoires have undefined causes, possibly disease activity or prior therapy.

Germline V gene sequence: CDR1 WSHSY, CDR2 SAAADI. The CDR3 loop spans 13 amino acids. With 6 bases clipped from V and 5 bases from J, the junction kept 4 bases outside the gene matches. Sequencing was performed with immunoSEQ multiplex PCR; in TCRdb, only in-frame clones are kept and a portion is missing. The data show about 15,000 clones, more than 70% seen once. The TCR was taken from a human donor with classical Hodgkin lymphoma. Sequencing was carried out using CD4+ T cells from blood. This chain uses TRBV10-2 with TRBJ2-7; 10 positions agree with TRBD1. CDR3 in amino acids: CASRDRGRNEQYF. The CDR3 nucleotides are TGCGCCAGCAGGGACAGGGGGAGGAACGAGCAGTACTTC.